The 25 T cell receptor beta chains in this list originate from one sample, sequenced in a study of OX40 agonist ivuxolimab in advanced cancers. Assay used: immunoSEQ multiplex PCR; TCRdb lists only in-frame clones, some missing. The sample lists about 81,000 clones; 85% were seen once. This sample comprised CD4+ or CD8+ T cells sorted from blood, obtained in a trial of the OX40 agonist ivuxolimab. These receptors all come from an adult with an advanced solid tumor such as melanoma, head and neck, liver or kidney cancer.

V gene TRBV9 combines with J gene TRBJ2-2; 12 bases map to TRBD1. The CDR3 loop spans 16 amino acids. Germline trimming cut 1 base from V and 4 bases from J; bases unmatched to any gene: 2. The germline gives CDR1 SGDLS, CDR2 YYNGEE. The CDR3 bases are TGTGCCAGCAGCGTACGGGGACAGGGGGCCACCGGGGAGCTGTTTTTT. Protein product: CASSVRGQGATGELFF.

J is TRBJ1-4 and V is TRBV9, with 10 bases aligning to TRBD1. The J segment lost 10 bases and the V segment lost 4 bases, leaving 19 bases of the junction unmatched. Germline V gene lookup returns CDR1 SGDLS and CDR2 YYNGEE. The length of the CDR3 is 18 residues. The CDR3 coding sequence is TGTGCCAGCAGCCCCCGGACAGGGGGGAGGGGAAGTGCTTTAAAACTGTTTTTT. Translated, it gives CASSPRTGGRGSALKLFF.

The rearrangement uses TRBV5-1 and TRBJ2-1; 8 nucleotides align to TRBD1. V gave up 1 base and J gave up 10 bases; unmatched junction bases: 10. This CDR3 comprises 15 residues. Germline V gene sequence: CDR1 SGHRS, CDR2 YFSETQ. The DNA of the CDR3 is TGCGCCAGCAGCTTGTCGGGACAGGAGGGGTCGGAGCAGTTCTTC. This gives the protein CASSLSGQEGSEQFF.

The CDR3 DNA is TGTGCCAGCAGTTTAGGACTTCAGGGGGCGGAAGCTTTCTTT. This sequence encodes CASSLGLQGAEAFF. V and J are TRBV27 and TRBJ1-1; 8 bases are shared with TRBD1. The ends lost 2 bases at V and 8 bases at J; junction bases unmatched: 7. Germline V gives CDR1 MNHEY, CDR2 SMNVEV (reference sequence). The CDR3 runs 14 residues.

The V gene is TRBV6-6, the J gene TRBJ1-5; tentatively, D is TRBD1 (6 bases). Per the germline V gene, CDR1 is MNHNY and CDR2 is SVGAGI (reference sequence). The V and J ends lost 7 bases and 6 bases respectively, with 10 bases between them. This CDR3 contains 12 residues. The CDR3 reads CASMDSSQPQHF. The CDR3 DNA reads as TGTGCCAGCATGGACAGTTCTCAGCCCCAGCATTTT.

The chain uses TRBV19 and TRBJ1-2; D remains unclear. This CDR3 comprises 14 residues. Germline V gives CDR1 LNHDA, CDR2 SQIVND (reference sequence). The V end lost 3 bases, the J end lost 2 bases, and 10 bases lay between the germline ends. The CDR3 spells CASSITGNNYGYTF. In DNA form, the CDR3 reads TGTGCCAGTAGTATTACCGGAAACAACTATGGCTACACCTTC.

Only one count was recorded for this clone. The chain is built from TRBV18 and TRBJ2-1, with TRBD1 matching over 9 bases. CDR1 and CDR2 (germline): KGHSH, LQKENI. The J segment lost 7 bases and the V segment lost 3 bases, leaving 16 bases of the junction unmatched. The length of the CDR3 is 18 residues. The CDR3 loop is CASSPKLTTGQGRNEQFF. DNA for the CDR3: TGTGCCAGCTCACCGAAACTGACGACGGGACAGGGTAGGAATGAGCAGTTCTTC.

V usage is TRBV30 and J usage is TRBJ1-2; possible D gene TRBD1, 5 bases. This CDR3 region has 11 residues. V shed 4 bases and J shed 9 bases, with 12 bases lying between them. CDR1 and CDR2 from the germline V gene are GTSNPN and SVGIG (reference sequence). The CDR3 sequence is CAWTGGRSYTF. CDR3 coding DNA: TGTGCCTGGACCGGGGGGAGAAGCTACACCTTC.

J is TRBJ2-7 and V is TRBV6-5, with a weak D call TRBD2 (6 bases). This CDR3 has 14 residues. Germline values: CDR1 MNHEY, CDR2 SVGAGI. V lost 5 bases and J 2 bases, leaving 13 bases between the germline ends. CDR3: CASSNPGVAYEQYF. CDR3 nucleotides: TGTGCCAGCAGTAACCCGGGAGTCGCCTACGAGCAGTACTTC.

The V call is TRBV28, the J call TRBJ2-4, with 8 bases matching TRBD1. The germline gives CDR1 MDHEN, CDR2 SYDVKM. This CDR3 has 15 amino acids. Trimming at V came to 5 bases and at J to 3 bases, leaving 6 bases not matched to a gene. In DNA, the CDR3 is TGTGCCAGCAGTAGCTCACAGGGGGACAAAAACATTCAGTACTTC. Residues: CASSSSQGDKNIQYF.

Here the CDR3 reads CASSPNGFTEAFF. The CDR3 bases are TGTGCCAGCTCACCAAACGGATTCACTGAAGCTTTCTTT. The chain uses TRBV18 and TRBJ1-1; D is unclear. CDR1 and CDR2 (germline): KGHSH, LQKENI. The ends were cut back, 2 bases at V and 4 bases at J, with 8 bases in the middle. The CDR3 has 13 residues.

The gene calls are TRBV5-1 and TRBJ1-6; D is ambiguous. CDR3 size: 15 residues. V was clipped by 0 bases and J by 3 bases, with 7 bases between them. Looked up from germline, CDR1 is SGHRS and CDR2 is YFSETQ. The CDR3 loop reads CASSLGAVYNSPLHF. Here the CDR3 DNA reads TGCGCCAGCAGCTTGGGGGCTGTCTATAATTCACCCCTCCACTTT.

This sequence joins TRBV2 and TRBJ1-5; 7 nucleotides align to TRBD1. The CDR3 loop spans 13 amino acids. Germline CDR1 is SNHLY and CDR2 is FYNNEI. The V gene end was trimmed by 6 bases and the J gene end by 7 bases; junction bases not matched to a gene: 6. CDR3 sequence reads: CASRTGYAQPQHF. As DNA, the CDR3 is TGTGCCAGCAGGACAGGGTATGCACAGCCCCAGCATTTT.

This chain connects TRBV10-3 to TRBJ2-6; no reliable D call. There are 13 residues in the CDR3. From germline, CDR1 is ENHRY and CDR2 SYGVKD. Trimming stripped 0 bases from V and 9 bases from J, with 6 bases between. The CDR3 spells CAISESLHNVLTF. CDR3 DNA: TGTGCCATCAGTGAGTCACTCCACAACGTCCTGACTTTC.

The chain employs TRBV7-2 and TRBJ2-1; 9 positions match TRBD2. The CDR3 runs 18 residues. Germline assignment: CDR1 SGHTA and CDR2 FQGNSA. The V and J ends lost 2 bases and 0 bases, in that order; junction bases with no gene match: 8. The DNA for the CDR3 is TGTGCCAGCAGCTTATCTGTCCCGGGACTAGCCTCCTACAATGAGCAGTTCTTC. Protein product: CASSLSVPGLASYNEQFF.

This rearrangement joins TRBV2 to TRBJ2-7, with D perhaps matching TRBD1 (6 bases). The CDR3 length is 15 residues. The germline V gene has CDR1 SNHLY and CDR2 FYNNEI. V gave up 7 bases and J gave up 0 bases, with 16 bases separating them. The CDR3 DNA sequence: TGTGCCAGCAACCGGGACATATTTCCCTCCTACGAGCAGTACGTC. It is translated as CASNRDIFPSYEQYV.

CDR3 bases: TGCGCCAGCAGCTTGGTCGGGAGAGCCTACGAGCAGTACTTC. This encodes CASSLVGRAYEQYF. V is TRBV5-1 and J is TRBJ2-7; perhaps TRBD2 as D (6 bases). The CDR3 consists of 14 residues. The V end was cut by 0 bases, the J end by 2 bases, with 9 bases between. Per germline, CDR1 SGHRS and CDR2 YFSETQ.

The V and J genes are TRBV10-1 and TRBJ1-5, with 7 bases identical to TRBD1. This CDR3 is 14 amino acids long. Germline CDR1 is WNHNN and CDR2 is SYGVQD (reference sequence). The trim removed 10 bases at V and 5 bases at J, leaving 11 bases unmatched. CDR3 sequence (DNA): TGCGCCACCACCCAGGGGGATTCGGATCAGCCCCAGCATTTT. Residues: CATTQGDSDQPQHF.

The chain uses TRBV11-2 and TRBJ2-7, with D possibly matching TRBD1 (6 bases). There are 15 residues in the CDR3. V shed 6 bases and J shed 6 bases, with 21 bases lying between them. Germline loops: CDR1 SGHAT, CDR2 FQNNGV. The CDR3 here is CASSQMGAVPSEQYV. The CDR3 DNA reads TGTGCCAGCAGTCAAATGGGGGCGGTCCCGAGCGAGCAGTACGTC.

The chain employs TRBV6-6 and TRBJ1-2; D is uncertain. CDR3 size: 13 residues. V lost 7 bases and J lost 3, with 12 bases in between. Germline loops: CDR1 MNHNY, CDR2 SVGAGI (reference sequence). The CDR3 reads CASTSRRDYGYTF. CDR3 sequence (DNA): TGTGCCAGCACTTCTAGGAGGGACTATGGCTACACCTTC.

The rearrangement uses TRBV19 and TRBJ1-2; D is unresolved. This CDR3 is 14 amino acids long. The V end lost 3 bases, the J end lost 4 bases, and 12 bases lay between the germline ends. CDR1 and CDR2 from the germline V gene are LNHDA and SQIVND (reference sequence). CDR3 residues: CASSMPGPVYGYTF. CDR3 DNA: TGTGCCAGTAGTATGCCCGGACCGGTCTATGGCTACACCTTC.

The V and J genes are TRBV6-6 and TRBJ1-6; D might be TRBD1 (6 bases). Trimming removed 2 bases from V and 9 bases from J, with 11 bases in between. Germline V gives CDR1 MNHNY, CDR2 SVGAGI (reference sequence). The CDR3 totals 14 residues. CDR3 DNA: TGTGCCAGCAGTTACGCCGGGGGGCGTTCACCCCTCCACTTT. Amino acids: CASSYAGGRSPLHF.

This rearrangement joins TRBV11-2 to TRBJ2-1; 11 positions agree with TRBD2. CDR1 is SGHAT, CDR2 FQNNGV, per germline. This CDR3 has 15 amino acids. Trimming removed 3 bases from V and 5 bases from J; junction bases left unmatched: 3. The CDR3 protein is CASSLLAGGNNEQFF. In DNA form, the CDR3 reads TGTGCCAGCAGCTTGCTAGCGGGAGGCAACAATGAGCAGTTCTTC.

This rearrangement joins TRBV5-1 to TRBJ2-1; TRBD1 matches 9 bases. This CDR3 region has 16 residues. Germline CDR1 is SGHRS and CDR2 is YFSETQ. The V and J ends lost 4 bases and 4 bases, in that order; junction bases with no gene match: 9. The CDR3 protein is CASSGRTGERYNEQFF. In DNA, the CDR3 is TGCGCCAGCAGCGGGCGGACAGGGGAGAGGTACAATGAGCAGTTCTTC.

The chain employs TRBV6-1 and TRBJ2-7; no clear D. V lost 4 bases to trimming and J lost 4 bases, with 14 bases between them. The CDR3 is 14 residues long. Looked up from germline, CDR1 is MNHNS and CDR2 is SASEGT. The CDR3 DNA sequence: TGTGCCAGCAGTGCCTTTCATAACAGTTACGAGCAGTACGTC. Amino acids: CASSAFHNSYEQYV.